This T cell receptor (beta chain) was sequenced in a study of OX40 agonist ivuxolimab in advanced cancers. Study background: Ivuxolimab, an agonist antibody against OX40 (CD134), was given to patients. Intravenous ivuxolimab at 0.01 to 10 mg/kg was given to patients every 2 weeks.

This clone was detected only a few times. Method: immunoSEQ multiplex PCR; TCRdb's copy keeps in-frame clones and lacks some. Here the sample spans approximately 74,000 clones, roughly 92% being singletons. The CDR3 covers 14 residues. Germline CDR1 is SGHRS and CDR2 is YFSETQ. Trimming removed 5 bases from V and 1 base from J, with 12 bases in between. The receptor comes from an adult with an advanced solid tumor such as melanoma, head and neck, liver or kidney cancer. Specimen: CD4+ or CD8+ T cells sorted from blood, collected in a trial of the OX40 agonist ivuxolimab. The rearrangement links TRBV5-1 to TRBJ1-1; perhaps TRBD1 as D (5 bases). The CDR3 DNA sequence: TGCGCCAGCAGTCCTCTAGACAGGAACACTGAAGCTTTCTTT. Protein: CASSPLDRNTEAFF. The full variable domain, in which reference TRBV5-1 and TRBJ1-1 provide the parts outside the CDR3, is KAGVTQTPRYLIKTRGQQVTLSCSPISGHRSVSWYQQTPGQGLQFLFEYFSETQRNKGNFPGRFSGRQFSNSRSEMNVSTLELGDSALYLCASSPLDRNTEAFFGQGTRLTVV.